The clone carrying this TCR beta chain was seen a few times. Its antigen is undetermined. This sample is drawn from a study of post-analysis software for immune sequencing data. As for the study in general: Included courses were relapsing-remitting and secondary progressive multiple sclerosis; progressive-relapsing multiple sclerosis was also included. Study outcomes and limitations: Controls showed significantly higher normalized Chao1 diversity than did multiple sclerosis patients. Patients had higher frequencies than controls of a handful of TRBV segments, including TRBV5-6, TRBV5-1 and TRBV20-1. F measure grouped same-batch samples tightly together.

Germline trimming cut 6 bases from V and 3 bases from J; bases unmatched to any gene: 6. The CDR3 covers 14 residues. Every TCR beta cDNA library bore unique molecular identifiers. Starting from about 0.98 to 11 million T cells, the study yielded 500,000 or so cDNA molecules. Using its own MiXCR run on the PCR reads, TCRdb lists one record per CDR3 protein. This table has 820,000 or so distinct CDR3 sequences, about 50% appearing once. The rearrangement uses TRBV12-3 or TRBV12-4 and TRBJ2-7, with 9 bases identical to TRBD1. The clonotype was recovered from a girl aged 10-17 years with multiple sclerosis. Sequencing was carried out using blood. The CDR3 nucleotides read TGTGCCAGCAGATCCGGGACAGGGCGCTACGAGCAGTACTTC. Its protein is CASRSGTGRYEQYF.